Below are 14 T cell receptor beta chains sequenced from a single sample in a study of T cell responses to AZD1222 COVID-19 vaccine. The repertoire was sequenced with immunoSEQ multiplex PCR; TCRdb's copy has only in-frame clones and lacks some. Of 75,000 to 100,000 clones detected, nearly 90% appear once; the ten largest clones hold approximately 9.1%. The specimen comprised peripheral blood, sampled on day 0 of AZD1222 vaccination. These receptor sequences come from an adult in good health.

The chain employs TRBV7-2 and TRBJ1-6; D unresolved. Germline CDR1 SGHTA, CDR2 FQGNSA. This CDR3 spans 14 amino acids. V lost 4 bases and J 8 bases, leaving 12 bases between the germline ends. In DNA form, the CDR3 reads TGTGCCAGCAGCTATGTACAGAACTATTCACCCCTCCACTTT. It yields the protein CASSYVQNYSPLHF. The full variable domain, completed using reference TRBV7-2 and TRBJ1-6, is GAGVSQSPSNKVTEKGKDVELRCDPISGHTALYWYRQSLGQGLEFLIYFQGNSAPDKSGLPSDRFSAERTGGSVSTLTIQRTQQEDSAVYLCASSYVQNYSPLHFGNGTRLTVT.

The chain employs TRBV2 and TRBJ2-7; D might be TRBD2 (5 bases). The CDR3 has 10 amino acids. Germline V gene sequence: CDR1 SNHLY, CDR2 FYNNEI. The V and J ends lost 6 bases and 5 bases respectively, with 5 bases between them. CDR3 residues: CASRGDEQYF. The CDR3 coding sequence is TGTGCCAGCAGGGGAGACGAGCAGTACTTC. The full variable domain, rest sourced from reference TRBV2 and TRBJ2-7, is EPEVTQTPSHQVTQMGQEVILRCVPISNHLYFYWYRQILGQKVEFLVSFYNNEISEKSEIFDDQFSVERPDGSNFTLKIRSTKLEDSAMYFCASRGDEQYFGPGTRLTVT.

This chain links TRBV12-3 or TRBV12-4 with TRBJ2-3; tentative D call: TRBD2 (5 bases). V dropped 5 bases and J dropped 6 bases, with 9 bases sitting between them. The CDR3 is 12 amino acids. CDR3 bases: TGTGCCAGCAGTCCCGGGATGGATACGCAGTATTTT. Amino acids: CASSPGMDTQYF.

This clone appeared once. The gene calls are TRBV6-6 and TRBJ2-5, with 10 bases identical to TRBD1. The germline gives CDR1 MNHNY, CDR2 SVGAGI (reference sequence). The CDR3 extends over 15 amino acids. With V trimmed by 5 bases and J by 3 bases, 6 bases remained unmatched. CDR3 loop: CASSNPGTGEETQYF. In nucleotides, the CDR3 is TGTGCCAGCAGTAACCCCGGGACAGGGGAAGAGACCCAGTACTTC.

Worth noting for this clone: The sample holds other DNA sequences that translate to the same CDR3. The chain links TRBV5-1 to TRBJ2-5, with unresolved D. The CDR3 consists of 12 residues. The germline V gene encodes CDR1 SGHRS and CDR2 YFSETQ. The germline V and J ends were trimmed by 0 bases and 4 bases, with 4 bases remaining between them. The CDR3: CASSLARETQYF. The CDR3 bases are TGCGCCAGCAGCTTGGCTAGAGAGACCCAGTACTTC. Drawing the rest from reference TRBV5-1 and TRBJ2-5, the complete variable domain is KAGVTQTPRYLIKTRGQQVTLSCSPISGHRSVSWYQQTPGQGLQFLFEYFSETQRNKGNFPGRFSGRQFSNSRSEMNVSTLELGDSALYLCASSLARETQYFGPGTRLLVL.

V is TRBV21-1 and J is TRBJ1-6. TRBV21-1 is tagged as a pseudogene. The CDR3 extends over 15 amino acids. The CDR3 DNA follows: TGTGCCAGCAGCATGGGGGACTGTCGGAATTCACCCCTCCACTTT. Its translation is CASSMGDCRNSPLHF.

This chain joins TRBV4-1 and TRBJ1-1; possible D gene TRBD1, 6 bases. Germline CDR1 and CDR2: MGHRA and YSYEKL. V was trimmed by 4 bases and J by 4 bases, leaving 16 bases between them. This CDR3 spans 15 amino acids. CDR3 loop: CASSRSGTSRTEAFF. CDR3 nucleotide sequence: TGCGCCAGCAGCCGCTCAGGGACATCGCGCACTGAAGCTTTCTTT.

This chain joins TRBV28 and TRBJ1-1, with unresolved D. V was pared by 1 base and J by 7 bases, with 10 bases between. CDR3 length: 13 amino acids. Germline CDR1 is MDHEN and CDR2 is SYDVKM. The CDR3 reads CASSLSSLGEAFF. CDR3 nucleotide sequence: TGTGCCAGCAGTTTATCCTCCCTGGGTGAAGCTTTCTTT.

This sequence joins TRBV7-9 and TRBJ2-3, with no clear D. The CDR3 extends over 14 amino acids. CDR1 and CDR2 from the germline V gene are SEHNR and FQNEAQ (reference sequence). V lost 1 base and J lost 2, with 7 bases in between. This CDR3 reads CASSLVGHTDTQYF. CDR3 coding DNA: TGTGCCAGCAGCTTAGTCGGGCACACAGATACGCAGTATTTT.

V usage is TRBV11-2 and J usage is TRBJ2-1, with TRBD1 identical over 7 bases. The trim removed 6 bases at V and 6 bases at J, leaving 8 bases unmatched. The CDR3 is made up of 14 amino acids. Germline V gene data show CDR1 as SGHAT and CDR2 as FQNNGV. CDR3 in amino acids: CASRDPGTANEQFF. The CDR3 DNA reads TGTGCCAGCAGAGACCCTGGGACAGCCAATGAGCAGTTCTTC.

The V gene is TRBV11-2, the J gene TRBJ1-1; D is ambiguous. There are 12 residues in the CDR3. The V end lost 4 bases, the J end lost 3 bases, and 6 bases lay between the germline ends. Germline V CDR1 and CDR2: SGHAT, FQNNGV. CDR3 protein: CASSSDYTEAFF. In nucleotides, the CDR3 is TGTGCCAGCAGCTCCGATTACACTGAAGCTTTCTTT.

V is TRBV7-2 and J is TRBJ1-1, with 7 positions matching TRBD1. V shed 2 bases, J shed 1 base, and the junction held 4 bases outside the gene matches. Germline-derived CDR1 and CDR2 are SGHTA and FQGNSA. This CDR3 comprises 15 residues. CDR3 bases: TGTGCCAGCAGCTTATGGGGGACAGCGAACACTGAAGCTTTCTTT. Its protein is CASSLWGTANTEAFF.

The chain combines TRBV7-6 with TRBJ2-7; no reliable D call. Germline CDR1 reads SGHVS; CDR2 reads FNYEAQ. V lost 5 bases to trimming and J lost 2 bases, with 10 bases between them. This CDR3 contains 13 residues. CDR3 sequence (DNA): TGTGCCAGCAGCCCCGGTGGCCCCTACGAGCAGTACTTC. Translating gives CASSPGGPYEQYF.

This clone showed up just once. The CDR3 sequence is CASSLAGVEVDTQYF. CDR3 bases: TGTGCCAGCAGCTTAGCGGGGGTGGAGGTCGATACGCAGTATTTT. V usage is TRBV7-2 and J usage is TRBJ2-3; D tentatively fits TRBD1 or TRBD2 (5 bases each). Trimming took 0 bases from V and 6 from J, leaving 13 bases between them. CDR1 and CDR2 (germline): SGHTA, FQGNSA. The CDR3 runs to 15 residues.